These T cell receptor beta chains were read from a single sample in a study of PD-L1 blockade in urothelial cancer. Produced via immunoSEQ multiplex PCR; TCRdb's table is partial and in-frame only. Counted here are under 40,000 clones, around 86% occurring once; the ten biggest clones make up under 4.5%. The specimen comprised PBMCs, sampled around atezolizumab (anti-PD-L1) treatment. These receptors were obtained from a man aged 50 to 59 with urothelial cancer. Both conserved end residues are part of each CDR3. D genes are given only for firm matches. Size tells how often a clone was seen (once, few, many) or the class of an expanded clone, and some rows leave it out.

d_call j_call v_call clone_size cdr3_nt cdr3_aa
TRBD2 TRBJ2-1 TRBV4-2 . TGTGCCAGCAGCCCCGAGCGGGAGAGGGTCAATGAGCAGTTCTTC CASSPERERVNEQFF
TRBD2 TRBJ2-3 TRBV13 . TGTGCCAGCAGCTTAGAGGCGGGGGGGCCAGGGGGCACAGATACGCAGTATTTT CASSLEAGGPGGTDTQYF
TRBD1 TRBJ1-2 TRBV6-5 . TGTGCCAGCAGTTACCGAGAGGACAGGGGGATCTATGGCTACACCTTC CASSYREDRGIYGYTF
TRBD2 TRBJ2-7 TRBV27 . TGTGCCAGCAGGCCCTATAGCGGGGCAACCTACGAGCAGTACTTC CASRPYSGATYEQYF
TRBD2 TRBJ2-7 TRBV14 . TGTGCCAGCAGCCGACTATTTGAGGAGCGGGAGGGCCCCACCTACGAGCAGTACTTC CASSRLFEEREGPTYEQYF
. TRBJ2-3 TRBV19 . TGTGCCAGTAGTGATCTAGCCAATACAGATACGCAGTATTTT CASSDLANTDTQYF
. TRBJ2-3 TRBV25-1 . TGTGCCAGCAGTGCTTCCCAGGGTTGGACAGATACGCAGTATTTT CASSASQGWTDTQYF
TRBD1 TRBJ1-1 TRBV5-6 . TGTGCCAGCAGCTCCAGGGGGCGCGGAAACACTGAAGCTTTCTTT CASSSRGRGNTEAFF
. TRBJ2-1 TRBV11-3 . TGTGCCAGCAGCTTAGTAGAGGGTCACGAGGAGCAGTTCTTC CASSLVEGHEEQFF
. TRBJ1-4 TRBV6-5 . TGTGCCAGCAGTTATTTCCGGGACAAGGGGGAAAAACTGTTTTTT CASSYFRDKGEKLFF
. TRBJ2-3 TRBV7-3 . TGTGCCAGCAGCTCCGGGACTTCCGACACAGATACGCAGTATTTT CASSSGTSDTDTQYF
. TRBJ2-5 TRBV9 . TGTGCCAGCAGCGACGGAGAAGAGACCCAGTACTTC CASSDGEETQYF
TRBD1 TRBJ2-1 TRBV2 . TGTGCCACCGGCGACAGGGTTACCTACAATGAGCAGTTCTTC CATGDRVTYNEQFF
TRBD1 TRBJ1-3 TRBV2 once TGTGCCAGCAGTGAAGCTTTGGACAGGGGTGGAAACACCATATATTTT CASSEALDRGGNTIYF
. TRBJ1-5 TRBV19 . TGTGCCAGTACCCATATCCTCTCGGGGTCGGAGCAGCCCCAGCATTTT CASTHILSGSEQPQHF
TRBD2 TRBJ2-1 TRBV19 . TGTGCCAGTAGCACCCTGGGACTAGCGGAACACAATGAGCAGTTCTTC CASSTLGLAEHNEQFF
. TRBJ1-1 TRBV11-2 . TGTGCCAGCAGCTTAGCTGGGGGGGTCTCTACTGAAGCTTTCTTT CASSLAGGVSTEAFF
TRBD1 TRBJ1-5 TRBV30 . TGTGCCGGAGGGGGACAGGGAACTCAGCCCCAGCATTTT CAGGGQGTQPQHF
. TRBJ2-5 TRBV7-9 . TGTGCCAGCAGATTAGCAGGGGACCAAGAGACCCAGTACTTC CASRLAGDQETQYF
. TRBJ1-2 TRBV4-1 . TGCGCCAGCAGCCAAGAGCGTGGCTACACCTTC CASSQERGYTF
. TRBJ1-3 TRBV13 . TGTGCCAGCAGCCACACAGGGCCATCTGGAAACACCATATATTTT CASSHTGPSGNTIYF
TRBD1 TRBJ2-2 TRBV27 . TGTGCCAGCAGTGGGACAGGGGACCGGGAGCTGTTTTTT CASSGTGDRELFF
. TRBJ1-2 TRBV7-2 . TGTGCCAGCAGCTCAGGCAGGCCTTCCTATGGCTACACCTTC CASSSGRPSYGYTF
. TRBJ2-2 TRBV30 . TGTGCCTGGAATTACAGGGGGGAGCTGTTTTTT CAWNYRGELFF
TRBD1 TRBJ1-1 TRBV28 . TGTGCCAGCAGAATACCGGGACAGGGAACTGAAGCTTTCTTT CASRIPGQGTEAFF
TRBD2 TRBJ2-3 TRBV27 . TGTGCCAGCAGTTTATCGATTGGGACTAGCGGTGGAGATACGCAGTATTTT CASSLSIGTSGGDTQYF
TRBD2 TRBJ2-7 TRBV27 . TGTGCCAGCAGTCTGACTAGCGGGAGGCCCTACGAGCAGTACTTC CASSLTSGRPYEQYF
TRBD2 TRBJ2-1 TRBV5-6 . TGTGCCAGCGAGTATAGGTCGGGAGGGGGCAATGAGCAGTTCTTC CASEYRSGGGNEQFF
. TRBJ2-2 TRBV19 . TGTGCCACCCAGGGACTCGCGAACACCGGGGAGCTGTTTTTT CATQGLANTGELFF
. TRBJ2-3 TRBV11-2 . TGTGCCAGCAGCTCCCTCCTCGGACGGGAGGATACGCAGTATTTT CASSSLLGREDTQYF
. TRBJ2-2 TRBV11-2 . TGTGCCAGCAGCTTATTGACAAGCGGGACCGGGGAGCTGTTTTTT CASSLLTSGTGELFF
. TRBJ2-1 TRBV7-9 . TGTGCCAGCACCTCTGGGTTGCGGGCAAATGAGCAGTTCTTC CASTSGLRANEQFF
TRBD2 TRBJ2-5 TRBV28 few TGTGCCAGCAGCCCGCCAGGACTAGCGGGGTACTTC CASSPPGLAGYF
. TRBJ1-3 TRBV27 . TGTGCCAGCAGTGCCCGGGACTCCCTCTCTGGAAACACCATATATTTT CASSARDSLSGNTIYF
. TRBJ2-3 TRBV10-2 . TGCGCCAGCAGGGGAGAGACCCACACAGATACGCAGTATTTT CASRGETHTDTQYF
. TRBJ2-1 TRBV7-6 . TGTGCCAGCAGCTTAGCGGGGAGAAGCAATGAGCAGTTCTTC CASSLAGRSNEQFF
TRBD2 TRBJ2-3 TRBV19 . TGTGCCAGTAGTATTTCTACTAGCGGGTTCACAGATACGCAGTATTTT CASSISTSGFTDTQYF
. TRBJ2-7 TRBV10-1 . TGCGCCAGCAGTGAGTCTTCGGGTCAACACTCCTACGAGCAGTACTTC CASSESSGQHSYEQYF
. TRBJ1-1 TRBV19 . TGTGCCAGTAGTTCCCGACCTGGGCAGGGAGGGTGGAACACTGAAGCTTTCTTT CASSSRPGQGGWNTEAFF
. TRBJ2-2 TRBV19 . TGTGCCAGTACCTTGGTGCAGGCCGGTACCGGGGAGCTGTTTTTT CASTLVQAGTGELFF
. TRBJ1-2 TRBV28 . TGTGCCAGCAGTTTTGATCCCGAGAACTATGGCTACACCTTC CASSFDPENYGYTF
TRBD1 TRBJ1-4 TRBV5-6 . TGTGCCAGCAGCCAGGGGACAGGGGGTTCGGAAAAACTGTTTTTT CASSQGTGGSEKLFF
. TRBJ2-1 TRBV27 . TGTGCCAGCAGTCCGAGGCAGGACAGTAGGAATCAGTTCTTC CASSPRQDSRNQFF
. TRBJ1-4 TRBV28 . TGTGCCAGCAGTTTGGAGGGTCCTGAAAAACTGTTTTTT CASSLEGPEKLFF
TRBD1 TRBJ2-6 TRBV7-8 . TGTGCCAGCAGCTTAGAGAGGGGGCTGGGGGCCAACGTCCTGACTTTC CASSLERGLGANVLTF
. TRBJ2-5 TRBV2 . TGTGCCAGCAGTGAAGGTGGTAGCGGCCAAGAGACCCAGTACTTC CASSEGGSGQETQYF
TRBD2 TRBJ2-3 TRBV29-1 . TGCAGCGCCCTAGGGGTAGCGGGGGGCACAGATACGCAGTATTTT CSALGVAGGTDTQYF
. TRBJ2-1 TRBV23-1 . TGCGCCAGCAGTCTATGGACAGCCCCCTCCAATGAGCAGTTCTTC CASSLWTAPSNEQFF
. TRBJ2-3 TRBV7-2 . TGTGCCAGCAGCGGAGGGGGCCGGGGTGATACGCAGTATTTT CASSGGGRGDTQYF
. TRBJ1-5 TRBV7-8 . TGTGCCAGCAGCTTAGTTCAGGGGTCCTCTAGGCAGCCCCAGCATTTT CASSLVQGSSRQPQHF
TRBD1 TRBJ1-4 TRBV7-9 . TGTGCCAGCAGCTCCTGGACAGGGACCGAAAAACTGTTTTTT CASSSWTGTEKLFF
. TRBJ1-1 TRBV6-4 . TGTGCCAGCAAAGGGGTGGGGACTGAAGCTTTCTTT CASKGVGTEAFF
TRBD2 TRBJ2-1 TRBV19 . TGTGCCAGTGCTGGGGGGGTGAGTTTGCAGTTCTTC CASAGGVSLQFF
TRBD1 TRBJ1-5 TRBV19 . TGTGCCAGTAGTGCCCGGACAGGGAGCAATCAGCCCCAGCATTTT CASSARTGSNQPQHF
TRBD2 TRBJ2-1 TRBV2 . TGTGCCAGAAGGACTAGCGGAACCAATGAGCAGTTCTTC CARRTSGTNEQFF
TRBD1 TRBJ1-6 TRBV4-1 . TGCGCCAGCAGCCAAGCCGGACAGGTAGGGGGTAATTCACCCCTCCACTTT CASSQAGQVGGNSPLHF
. TRBJ2-5 TRBV5-4 . TGTGCCAGCAGCTTGCGGGATTTCCAAGAGACCCAGTACTTC CASSLRDFQETQYF